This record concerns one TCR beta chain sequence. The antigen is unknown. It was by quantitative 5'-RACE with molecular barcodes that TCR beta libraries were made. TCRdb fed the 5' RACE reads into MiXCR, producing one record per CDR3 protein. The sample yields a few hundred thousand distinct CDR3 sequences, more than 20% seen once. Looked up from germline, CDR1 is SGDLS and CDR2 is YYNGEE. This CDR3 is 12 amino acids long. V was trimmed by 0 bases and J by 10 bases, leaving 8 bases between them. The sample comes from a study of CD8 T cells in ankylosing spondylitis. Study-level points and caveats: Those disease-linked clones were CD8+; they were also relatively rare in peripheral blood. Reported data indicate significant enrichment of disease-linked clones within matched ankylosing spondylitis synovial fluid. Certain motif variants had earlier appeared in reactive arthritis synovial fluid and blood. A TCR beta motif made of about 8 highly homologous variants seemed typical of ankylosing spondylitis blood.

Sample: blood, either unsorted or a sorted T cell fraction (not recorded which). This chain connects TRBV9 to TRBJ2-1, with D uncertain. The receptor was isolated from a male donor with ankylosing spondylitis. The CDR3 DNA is TGTGCCAGCAGCGTAGGCGGATACGAGCAGTTCTTC. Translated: CASSVGGYEQFF.